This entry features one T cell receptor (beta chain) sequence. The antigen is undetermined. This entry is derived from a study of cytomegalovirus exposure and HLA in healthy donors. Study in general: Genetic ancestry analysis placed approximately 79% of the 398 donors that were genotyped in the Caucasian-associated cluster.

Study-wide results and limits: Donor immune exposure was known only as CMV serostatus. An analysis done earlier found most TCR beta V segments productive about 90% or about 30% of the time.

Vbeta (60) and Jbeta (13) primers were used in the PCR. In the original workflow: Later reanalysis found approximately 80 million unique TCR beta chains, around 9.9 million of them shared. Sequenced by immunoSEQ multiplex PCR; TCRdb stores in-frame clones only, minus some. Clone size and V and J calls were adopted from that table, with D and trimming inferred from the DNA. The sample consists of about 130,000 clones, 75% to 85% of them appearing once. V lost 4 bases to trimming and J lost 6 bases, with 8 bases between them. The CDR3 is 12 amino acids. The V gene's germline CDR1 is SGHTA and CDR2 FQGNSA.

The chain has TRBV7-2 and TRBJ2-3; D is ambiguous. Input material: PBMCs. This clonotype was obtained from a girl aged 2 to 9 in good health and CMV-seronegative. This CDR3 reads CASSSPRDTQYF. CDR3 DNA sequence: TGTGCCAGCAGCTCCCCGCGGGATACGCAGTATTTT.